This entry is about one T cell receptor beta chain. The antigen is not known. The CDR3 loop spans 14 amino acids. V shed 1 base and J shed 7 bases, with 13 bases lying between them. This record belongs to a study of T-cell reconstitution after alpha-beta-depleted transplantation in children. Notes on the study in general: High day-60 TCRbeta diversity in some patients came from surviving recipient T cells and thymic progenitors. Most T-cell counts and diversity one year after the transplant came from T cells that were newly produced.

Unique molecular identifiers were incorporated into the prepared TCRbeta library. TCRdb re-called the PCR reads through MiXCR, storing one row per CDR3 protein. This table holds under 750,000 distinct CDR3 sequences, under 30% found once. This specimen was PBMCs, mostly from graft donor cells, taken 360 days after TCRalphabeta/CD19-depleted stem cell transplant. This chain uses TRBV12-3 or TRBV12-4 with TRBJ2-5; a possible D gene is TRBD1 (5 bases). This TCR derives from a boy younger than two who had a stem cell transplant for acute myeloid leukemia, so the T cells may come from the graft donor. The CDR3 loop is CASSLVPGMGTQYF. The CDR3 DNA follows: TGTGCCAGCAGTTTAGTCCCAGGGATGGGGACCCAGTACTTC.